This TCR beta chain derives from a study of CD8+ T cells in alopecia areata. Across the study: Tofacitinib ran for 6 to 18 months before 6 months off drug. The investigators scored severity in treated patients by the percentage of affected scalp area. Study-wide points: Among the top 100, expanded CD8+ clones, as well as scalp clonality, were significantly decreased by tofacitinib. Higher clonality and more expanded CD8+ clones appeared in lesional than normal scalp.

This CDR3 is 14 amino acids long. The V gene's germline CDR1 is SQVTM and CDR2 ANQGSEA. With V trimmed by 7 bases and J by 4 bases, 12 bases remained unmatched. As to this clone: Its target is not known.

Described treatment: oral pan-JAK inhibitor, 5-10 mg twice daily. Extracted from the samples, RNA was reverse transcribed into cDNA to serve as the sequencing template. Libraries were prepared by immunoSEQ multiplex PCR; TCRdb keeps only in-frame clonotypes and omits some of them. The sample gives 130,000 or so clones, 86% of which show up once; about 13% is in the top ten. This specimen was CD8+ T cells sorted from blood, taken at week 4, from a patient treated with tofacitinib. The receptor's source is a human donor with alopecia areata. The V call is TRBV29-1, the J call TRBJ1-2; 7 nucleotides match TRBD1. CDR3 DNA: TGCAGCGCCGCGGGGGGGGACAGTAGCTATGGCTACACCTTC. It encodes CSAAGGDSSYGYTF.